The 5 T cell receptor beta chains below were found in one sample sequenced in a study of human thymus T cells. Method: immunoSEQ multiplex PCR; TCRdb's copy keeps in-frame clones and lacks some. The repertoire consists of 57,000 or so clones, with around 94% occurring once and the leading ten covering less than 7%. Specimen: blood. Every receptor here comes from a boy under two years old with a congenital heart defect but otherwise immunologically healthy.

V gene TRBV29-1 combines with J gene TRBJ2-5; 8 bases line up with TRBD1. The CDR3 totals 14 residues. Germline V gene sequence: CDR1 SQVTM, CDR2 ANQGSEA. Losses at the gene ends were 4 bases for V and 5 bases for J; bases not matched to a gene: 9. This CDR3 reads CSVVGDRGLETQYF. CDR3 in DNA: TGCAGCGTTGTAGGCGACAGGGGATTGGAGACCCAGTACTTC.

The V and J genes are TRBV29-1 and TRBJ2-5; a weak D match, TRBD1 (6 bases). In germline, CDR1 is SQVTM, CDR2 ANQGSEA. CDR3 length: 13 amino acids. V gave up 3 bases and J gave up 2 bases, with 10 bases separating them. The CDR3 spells CSVDRGPQETQYF. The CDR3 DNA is TGCAGCGTTGACAGGGGTCCGCAAGAGACCCAGTACTTC.

The CDR3, as DNA: TGTGCCAGCAGGACAGGGGGCTCCTACGAGCAGTACTTC. Translating it yields CASRTGGSYEQYF. V usage is TRBV27 and J usage is TRBJ2-7, with TRBD1 identical over 9 bases. The CDR3 is 13 residues long. The germline V gene encodes CDR1 MNHEY and CDR2 SMNVEV (reference sequence). V was pared by 6 bases and J by 0 bases, with 0 bases of the junction left unmatched.

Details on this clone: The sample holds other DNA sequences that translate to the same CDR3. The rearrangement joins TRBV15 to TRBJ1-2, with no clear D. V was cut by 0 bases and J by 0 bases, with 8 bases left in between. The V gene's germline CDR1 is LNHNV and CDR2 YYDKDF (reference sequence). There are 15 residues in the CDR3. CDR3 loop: CATSRDLGTNYGYTF. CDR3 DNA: TGTGCCACCAGCAGAGATCTTGGGACTAACTATGGCTACACCTTC.

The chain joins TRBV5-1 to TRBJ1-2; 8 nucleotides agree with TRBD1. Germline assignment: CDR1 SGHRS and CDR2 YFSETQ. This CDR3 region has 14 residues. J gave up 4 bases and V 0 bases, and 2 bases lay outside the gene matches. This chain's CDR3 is CASSLVDRGYGYTF. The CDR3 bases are TGCGCCAGCAGCTTGGTCGACAGGGGCTATGGCTACACCTTC.